This entry lists 7 T cell receptor beta chains sequenced from one sample in a study of shared clonotypes between healthy human individuals. Method: immunoSEQ multiplex PCR; TCRdb's copy keeps in-frame clones and lacks some. Altogether around 2.3 million clones are present, about 94% being singletons, with the ten largest covering roughly 0.13%. The sequencing sample was made of naive CD4+ T cells sorted from blood. Subset reported: CD45RA+ positively selected. Receptor source: a man in his late teens or twenties in good health.

This chain links TRBV11-3 with TRBJ2-1, with 15 bases that match TRBD2. The germline gives CDR1 SGHNT, CDR2 YENEEA. Trimming removed 5 bases from V and 0 bases from J; junction bases left unmatched: 5. There are 18 residues in the CDR3. As DNA, the CDR3 is TGTGCCAGCAGCGCCGGACTAGCGGGGGGGAGCTCCTACAATGAGCAGTTCTTC. The encoded protein is CASSAGLAGGSSYNEQFF.

In its sample, this clone was seen once. This chain links TRBV9 with TRBJ2-1; the match to TRBD1 covers 9 bases. Trimming cost V 3 bases and J 4 bases; bases outside gene matches: 5. CDR1 and CDR2 from the germline V gene are SGDLS and YYNGEE. CDR3 length: 15 amino acids. This CDR3 reads CASSAYRGPYNEQFF. CDR3 bases: TGTGCCAGCAGCGCTTACAGGGGGCCTTACAATGAGCAGTTCTTC.

This chain's CDR3 is CASSPLPEVGAFF. The CDR3 nucleotides read TGTGCCAGCAGTCCCCTTCCGGAGGTCGGCGCTTTCTTT. This chain links TRBV6-1 with TRBJ1-1, with unresolved D. The V gene lost 5 bases and the J gene lost 11 bases, with 18 bases spanning the gap. The CDR3 totals 13 residues. CDR1 MNHNS and CDR2 SASEGT come from the germline V gene.

In the case of this clone: The identical CDR3 is also encoded by other nucleotide sequences in the sample. The chain uses TRBV11-2 and TRBJ2-1; D uncertain. V was cut by 0 bases and J by 2 bases, with 11 bases left in between. Germline CDR1 is SGHAT and CDR2 is FQNNGV. The CDR3 spans 16 residues. The CDR3 reads CASSLDRQPPYNEQFF. As DNA, the CDR3 is TGTGCCAGCAGCTTAGATCGACAACCCCCCTACAATGAGCAGTTCTTC.

The chain recombines TRBV7-2 with TRBJ2-7, with TRBD1 matching 10 bases. The CDR3 has 15 amino acids. Per the germline V gene, CDR1 is SGHTA and CDR2 is FQGNSA. V was clipped by 5 bases and J by 6 bases; unmatched bases: 10. The CDR3 region is CASSEYGTGAFEQYF. Written as DNA, the CDR3 is TGTGCCAGCAGCGAGTACGGGACAGGGGCGTTCGAGCAGTACTTC.

The chain has TRBV10-3 and TRBJ2-7; 12 positions agree with TRBD1. The CDR3 covers 16 residues. Losses at the gene ends were 1 base for V and 7 bases for J; bases not matched to a gene: 8. Germline V gene sequence: CDR1 ENHRY, CDR2 SYGVKD. CDR3 region: CAISEFPGQGAGEQYF. The CDR3 DNA reads TGTGCCATCAGTGAGTTCCCGGGACAGGGGGCGGGAGAGCAGTACTTC.

J is TRBJ1-2 and V is TRBV19; D uncertain. Looked up from germline, CDR1 is LNHDA and CDR2 is SQIVND (reference sequence). This CDR3 is 15 amino acids long. Trimming removed 5 bases at V and 5 bases at J, with 18 bases between. The CDR3 loop is CASSAQHRQPYGYTF. The CDR3 nucleotides are TGTGCCAGTAGTGCTCAGCATCGGCAGCCTTATGGCTACACCTTC.